These 16 T cell receptor beta chains were all obtained from the same sample, sequenced in a study of T cell repertoires in cytomegalovirus infection. These TCRs' antigens remain unknown. TCRdb reanalysed the reads using MiXCR and keeps one entry per CDR3 protein. The top ten hold roughly 13% of the sample, which has fewer than 1,000,000 distinct CDR3 sequences, about a third seen once. The input for sequencing was cultured CD8+ T cells from PBMCs, taken from culture after CMV antigen stimulation. All receptors derive from a human donor in good health (CMV status not recorded). Some clones in this sample may be carry-over from other donors' samples.

The chain employs TRBV15 and TRBJ1-2, with 9 bases lining up with TRBD1. The CDR3 loop spans 16 amino acids. Germline CDR1 reads LNHNV; CDR2 reads YYDKDF (reference sequence). Trimming removed 6 bases from V and 3 bases from J; junction bases left unmatched: 11. Here the CDR3 DNA reads TGTGCCACCAGGACGGACACAGGGGGCACCCACTATGGCTACACCTTC. Translating gives CATRTDTGGTHYGYTF.

Only a few counts were recorded for this clonotype. The chain uses TRBV27 and TRBJ2-7, with D unclear. The CDR3 is made up of 15 amino acids. Germline loops: CDR1 MNHEY, CDR2 SMNVEV (reference sequence). V lost 7 bases and J 4 bases, leaving 20 bases between the germline ends. CDR3 in DNA: TGTGCCAGCACCTTACTTGAGTTAGCCCGGTACGAGCAGTACGTC. This gives the protein CASTLLELARYEQYV.

Comments on this clonotype: The junction shows a germline mismatch at one end, possibly a read error. The chain couples TRBV7-7 to TRBJ2-5; no firm D call. This CDR3 region has 15 residues. Germline-derived CDR1 and CDR2 are SSHAT and FNYEAQ (reference sequence). CDR3 sequence: CASSLYAGRQETQYF. CDR3 nucleotide sequence: TGTGCTAGCAGCTTATACGCAGGTCGGCAGGAGACCCAGTACTTC.

The chain is built from TRBV20-1 and TRBJ2-1; 7 bases align to TRBD2. The CDR3 length is 16 residues. The trim removed 0 bases at V and 2 bases at J, leaving 7 bases unmatched. Germline values: CDR1 DFQATT, CDR2 SNEGSKA (reference sequence). CDR3 nucleotides: TGCAGTGCTAGAGATCGTGGGAGGGGAGCCTACAATGAGCAGTTCTTC. It specifies CSARDRGRGAYNEQFF.

In this sample, this clonotype turned up a few times. The genes are TRBV19 and TRBJ2-7; a possible D gene is TRBD2 (6 bases). Germline V gene lookup returns CDR1 LNHDA and CDR2 SQIVND (reference sequence). Trimming shortened V by 3 bases and J by 2 bases, and 14 bases separated the two germline ends. The CDR3 is 15 amino acids. The CDR3 DNA sequence: TGTGCCAGTAGTATGCAGAGAGGGAGGACCTACGAGCAGTACTTC. It specifies CASSMQRGRTYEQYF.

This chain connects TRBV19 to TRBJ1-6; D is perhaps TRBD1 (5 bases). CDR1 is LNHDA, CDR2 SQIVND, per germline (reference sequence). CDR3 length: 18 amino acids. Trimming took 9 bases from V and 6 from J, leaving 27 bases between them. The CDR3: CASRPSVPPGLLNSPLHF. The CDR3 nucleotides read TGTGCCAGCCGCCCGAGTGTCCCGCCGGGACTCCTTAATTCACCCCTCCACTTT.

This clonotype has more than one count but fewer than ten. This chain joins TRBV27 and TRBJ2-7; no clear D. Trimming pared 5 bases from V and 3 bases from J, leaving 8 bases between. In germline, CDR1 is MNHEY, CDR2 SMNVEV (reference sequence). The length of the CDR3 is 12 residues. The chain's CDR3 is CASSPRSYEQYV. CDR3 in DNA: TGTGCCAGCAGTCCGAGAAGCTACGAGCAGTACGTC.

The gene calls are TRBV2 and TRBJ1-5; D may be TRBD1 (6 bases). CDR1 and CDR2 (germline): SNHLY, FYNNEI. V was trimmed by 10 bases and J by 0 bases, leaving 13 bases between them. The CDR3 is 14 residues long. The CDR3 DNA follows: TGTGCCACCGACCGGGACAATAGCAATCAGCCCCAGCATTTT. This encodes CATDRDNSNQPQHF.

This clonotype was seen a few times. This rearrangement joins TRBV19 to TRBJ1-1; TRBD1 aligns across 9 bases. V trimming: 5 bases; J trimming: 5 bases; junction bases outside the gene matches: 6. The CDR3 sequence is 14 residues long. The germline V gene encodes CDR1 LNHDA and CDR2 SQIVND (reference sequence). The CDR3 nucleotides are TGTGCCAGTAGTTTCACAGGGGGCTGGACTGAAGCTTTCTTT. Translated: CASSFTGGWTEAFF.

This clonotype has a handful of counts. The rearrangement links TRBV5-5 to TRBJ2-2; D not certain. Trimming left V 0 bases short and J 2 bases short, with 14 bases between. The CDR3 runs 17 residues. The germline CDR1 and CDR2 sequences are SGHKS and YYEKEE (reference sequence). The CDR3 region has the DNA TGTGCCAGCAGCTTGGGACTGGGCCAATTAAACACCGGGGAGCTGTTTTTT. Residues: CASSLGLGQLNTGELFF.

This clonotype has more than one count but fewer than ten. The J gene is TRBJ2-3, the V gene TRBV7-8; D unresolved. Between the trimmed V and J ends, which lost 8 bases and 2 bases, there was a span of 14 bases. Germline CDR1 reads SGHVS; CDR2 reads FQNEAQ. The CDR3 has 14 residues. In DNA form, the CDR3 reads TGTGCCAGCCCTGGTGGGCACCTCACAGATACGCAGTATTTT. It encodes CASPGGHLTDTQYF. Supplemented by reference TRBV7-8 and TRBJ2-3, the full variable domain reads GAGVSQSPRYKVAKRGQDVALRCDPISGHVSLFWYQQALGQGPEFLTYFQNEAQLDKSGLPSDRFFAERPEGSVSTLKIQRTQQEDSAVYLCASPGGHLTDTQYFGPGTRLTVL.

The rearrangement uses TRBV6-5 and TRBJ2-7; possibly TRBD1 for D (5 bases). The germline gives CDR1 MNHEY, CDR2 SVGAGI. The CDR3 contains 15 residues. Trimming removed 0 bases at V and 2 bases at J, with 11 bases between. The CDR3 loop reads CASSYSAGNPYEQYF. As DNA, the CDR3 is TGTGCCAGCAGTTACTCAGCAGGGAACCCCTACGAGCAGTACTTC.

The gene calls are TRBV19 and TRBJ2-2; the D is unclear. In germline, CDR1 is LNHDA, CDR2 SQIVND (reference sequence). The CDR3 runs 17 residues. The V gene lost 3 bases and the J gene lost 2 bases, with 16 bases spanning the gap. The CDR3 DNA reads TGTGCCAGTAGTATGGGCTGGAAGGGCGGAAACACCGGGGAGCTGTTTTTT. Translation gives CASSMGWKGGNTGELFF.

This clonotype was detected many times. The chain joins TRBV7-8 to TRBJ2-5; D not certain. The CDR3 length is 14 residues. Trimming pared 0 bases from V and 1 base from J, leaving 6 bases between. Germline V CDR1 and CDR2: SGHVS, FQNEAQ. In DNA form, the CDR3 reads TGTGCCAGCAGCTTAGCGCCCGGCCAAGAGACCCAGTACTTC. Translation gives CASSLAPGQETQYF.

As to this clonotype: An end of the junction differs from the germline gene, which may be a read error. The gene calls are TRBV27 and TRBJ2-7; no clear D. The length of the CDR3 is 13 residues. Germline CDR1 MNHEY, CDR2 SMNVEV (reference sequence). CDR3 sequence reads: CAGSLIGPYEQYF. The CDR3 DNA reads TGTGCCGGCAGTTTAATAGGACCCTACGAGCAGTACTTC.

In the case of this clonotype: The junction departs from germline at one end; a sequencing error may be responsible. The rearrangement uses TRBV7-6 and TRBJ2-7, with D hard to call. The CDR3 length is 13 residues. Germline V lookup: CDR1 SGHVS, CDR2 FNYEAQ. The CDR3: CVSSLVWGREQYF. Here the CDR3 DNA reads TGTGTCAGCAGCTTAGTATGGGGAAGGGAGCAGTACTTC.